This TCR beta chain was retrieved from a study of shared T cell receptors in the human thymus. Germline CDR1 LGHNA, CDR2 YSLEER. The CDR3 consists of 17 residues. V dropped 0 bases and J dropped 5 bases, with 16 bases sitting between them. Sequencing was performed with immunoSEQ multiplex PCR; in TCRdb, only in-frame clones are kept and a portion is missing. The table has 630,000 or so clones, about 87% seen once. These data are also associated with another study on human thymus T cells. From that second work: It was healthy Finnish infants having corrective surgery for congenital heart defects who were the donors. Thymic samples were excised during corrective heart operations. There appeared to be biased usage of V and J genes in thymic and blood repertoires. Related research described thymic repertoires that were highly overlapping among unrelated individuals.

The sequenced material came from thymocytes. The chain has TRBV4-3 and TRBJ2-2, with D perhaps TRBD2 (5 bases). The receptor's source is a boy under two years old with a congenital heart defect. The CDR3 here is CASSQEGYAGLTGELFF. CDR3 DNA sequence: TGCGCCAGCAGCCAAGAAGGGTATGCGGGCCTAACCGGGGAGCTGTTTTTT.